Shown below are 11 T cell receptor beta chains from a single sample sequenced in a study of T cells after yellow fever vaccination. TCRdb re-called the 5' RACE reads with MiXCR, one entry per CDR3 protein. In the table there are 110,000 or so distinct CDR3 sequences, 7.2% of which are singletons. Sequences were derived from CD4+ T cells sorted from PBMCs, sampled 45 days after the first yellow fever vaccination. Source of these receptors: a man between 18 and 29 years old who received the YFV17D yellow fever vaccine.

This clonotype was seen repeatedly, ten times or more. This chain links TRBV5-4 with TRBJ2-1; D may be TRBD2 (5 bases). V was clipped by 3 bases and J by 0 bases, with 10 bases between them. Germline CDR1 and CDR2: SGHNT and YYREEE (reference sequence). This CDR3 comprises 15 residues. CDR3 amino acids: CASSSDLSSYNEQFF. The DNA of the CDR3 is TGTGCCAGCAGCTCGGACTTGAGCTCCTACAATGAGCAGTTCTTC.

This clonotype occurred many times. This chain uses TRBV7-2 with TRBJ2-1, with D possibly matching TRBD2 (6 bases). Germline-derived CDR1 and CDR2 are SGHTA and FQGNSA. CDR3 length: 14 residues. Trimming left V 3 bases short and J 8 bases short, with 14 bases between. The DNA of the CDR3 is TGTGCCAGCAGCTTGGCCGGGGGTCCATATGAGCAGTTCTTC. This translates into CASSLAGGPYEQFF.

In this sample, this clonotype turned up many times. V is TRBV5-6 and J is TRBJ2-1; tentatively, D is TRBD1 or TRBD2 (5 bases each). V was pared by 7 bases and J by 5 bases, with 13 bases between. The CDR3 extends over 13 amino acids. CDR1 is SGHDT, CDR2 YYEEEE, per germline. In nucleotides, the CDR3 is TGTGCCAGCCTGTGGGACGGCAACAATGAGCAGTTCTTC. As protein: CASLWDGNNEQFF.

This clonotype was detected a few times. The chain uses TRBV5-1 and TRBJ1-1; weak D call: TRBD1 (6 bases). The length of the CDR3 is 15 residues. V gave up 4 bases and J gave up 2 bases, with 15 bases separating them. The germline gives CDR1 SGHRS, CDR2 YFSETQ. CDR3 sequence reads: CASSVGGGDNTEAFF. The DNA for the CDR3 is TGCGCCAGCAGCGTTGGAGGGGGGGATAACACTGAAGCTTTCTTT.

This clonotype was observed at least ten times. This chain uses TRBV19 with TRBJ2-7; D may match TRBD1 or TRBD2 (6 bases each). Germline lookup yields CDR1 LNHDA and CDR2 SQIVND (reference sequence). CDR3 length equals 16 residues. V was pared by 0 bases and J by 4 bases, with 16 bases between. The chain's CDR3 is CASSIEGGNREYEQYF. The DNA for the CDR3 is TGTGCCAGTAGTATAGAGGGGGGAAACAGGGAATACGAGCAGTACTTC.

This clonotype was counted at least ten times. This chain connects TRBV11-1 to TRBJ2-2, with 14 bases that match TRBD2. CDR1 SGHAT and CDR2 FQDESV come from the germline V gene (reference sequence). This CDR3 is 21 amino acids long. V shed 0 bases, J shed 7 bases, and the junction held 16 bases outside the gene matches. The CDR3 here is CASSLALGLAGGARRVGELFF. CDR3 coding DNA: TGTGCCAGCAGCTTAGCGCTTGGACTAGCGGGGGGAGCCCGGAGAGTCGGGGAGCTGTTTTTT.

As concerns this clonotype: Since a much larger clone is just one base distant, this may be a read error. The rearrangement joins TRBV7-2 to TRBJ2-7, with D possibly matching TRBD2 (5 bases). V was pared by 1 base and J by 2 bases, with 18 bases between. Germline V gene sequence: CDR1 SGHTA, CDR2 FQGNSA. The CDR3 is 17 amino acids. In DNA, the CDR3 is TGTGCCAGCAGCTTAGTGGGCGCTCAAGGAGGTCCCTACGAGCAGTACTTC. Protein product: CASSLVGAQGGPYEQYF.

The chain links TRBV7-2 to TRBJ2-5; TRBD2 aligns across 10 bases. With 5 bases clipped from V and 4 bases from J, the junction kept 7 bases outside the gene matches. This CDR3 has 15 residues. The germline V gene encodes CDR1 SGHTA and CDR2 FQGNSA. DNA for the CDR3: TGTGCCAGCAGCCCCCTAGCGGGGGTCGGAGAGACCCAGTACTTC. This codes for CASSPLAGVGETQYF.

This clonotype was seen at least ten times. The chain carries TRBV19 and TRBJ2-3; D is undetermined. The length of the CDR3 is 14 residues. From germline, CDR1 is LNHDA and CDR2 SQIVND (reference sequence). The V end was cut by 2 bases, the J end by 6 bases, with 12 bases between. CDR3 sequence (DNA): TGTGCCAGTAGTATACGGCTTGGCTATGATACGCAGTATTTT. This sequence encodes CASSIRLGYDTQYF.

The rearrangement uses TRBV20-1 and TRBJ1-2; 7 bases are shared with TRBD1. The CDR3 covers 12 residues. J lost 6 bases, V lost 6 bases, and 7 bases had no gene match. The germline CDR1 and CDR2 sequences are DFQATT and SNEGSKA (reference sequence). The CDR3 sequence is CSATDRMDGYTF. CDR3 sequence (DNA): TGCAGTGCAACGGACAGGATGGATGGCTACACCTTC.

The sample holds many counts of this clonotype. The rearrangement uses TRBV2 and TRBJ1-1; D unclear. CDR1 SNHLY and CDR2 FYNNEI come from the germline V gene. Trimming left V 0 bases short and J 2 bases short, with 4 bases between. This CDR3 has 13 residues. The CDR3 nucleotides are TGTGCCAGCAGTGAAGCGCTAAACACTGAAGCTTTCTTT. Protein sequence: CASSEALNTEAFF.